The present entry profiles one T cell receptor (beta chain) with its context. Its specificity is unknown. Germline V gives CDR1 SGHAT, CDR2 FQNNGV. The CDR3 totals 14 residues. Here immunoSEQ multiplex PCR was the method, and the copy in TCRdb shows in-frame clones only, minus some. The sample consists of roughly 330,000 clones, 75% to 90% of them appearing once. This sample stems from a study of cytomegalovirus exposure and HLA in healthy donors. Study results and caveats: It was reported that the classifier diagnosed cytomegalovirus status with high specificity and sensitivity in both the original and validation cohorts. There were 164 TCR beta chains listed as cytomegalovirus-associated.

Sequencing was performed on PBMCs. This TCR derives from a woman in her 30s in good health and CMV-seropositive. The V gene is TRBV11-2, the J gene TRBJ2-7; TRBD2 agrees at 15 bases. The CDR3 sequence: CASSSPGLAGGYAV. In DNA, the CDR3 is TGTGCCAGCAGCTCCCCGGGACTAGCGGGAGGTTACGCCGTC.